This T cell receptor beta chain was retrieved from a study of blood T cells in healthy people across ages. Looking at the study overall: Per two T cells, about one barcoded beta molecule was captured through template switching. General observations from the study: Both higher diversity and more naive CD4+ cells marked long-lived donors when set against aged donors.

For the second PCR, which ran for roughly 7 to 11 cycles, a sample-barcoded 5' primer and a J-beta primer mix were used. Using its own MiXCR run on the 5' RACE reads, TCRdb lists one record per CDR3 protein. The table shows under 800,000 distinct CDR3 sequences, with approximately 43% occurring only once. This clonotype has more than one count but fewer than ten. As yet, its antigen is unknown. V was pared by 8 bases and J by 2 bases, with 11 bases of the junction left unmatched. This CDR3 has 16 amino acids. Germline loops: CDR1 SGHTA, CDR2 FQGTGA. The sample consisted of blood. This receptor was taken from a woman aged 55-69 years in good health. The genes are TRBV7-3 and TRBJ2-3; TRBD2 agrees at 9 bases. The CDR3 DNA sequence: TGTGCCAGCCGGTATGGGGTAGCGGGAGACACAGATACGCAGTATTTT. Translated, it gives CASRYGVAGDTDTQYF.